Listed here are 18 T cell receptor beta chains from one sample, sequenced in a study of blood T cell repertoires in COVID-19. Only in-frame clones appear in the TCRdb table, and some are missing; sequencing was by immunoSEQ multiplex PCR. The repertoire includes about 200,000 clones, 85% to 90% of them detected once, and 10% sits in the top ten. Source material: peripheral blood. Every receptor here comes from a woman in her 50s with COVID-19, enrolled during active disease.

The chain combines TRBV5-8 with TRBJ1-2; D unclear. The CDR3 sequence is 13 residues long. Germline lookup yields CDR1 SGHTS and CDR2 YDEGEE. Trimming removed 2 bases at V and 2 bases at J, with 7 bases between. The CDR3 here is CASSFWANYGYTF. CDR3 DNA: TGTGCCAGCAGCTTTTGGGCGAACTATGGCTACACCTTC.

V usage is TRBV11-2 and J usage is TRBJ2-1, with 8 bases identical to TRBD1. This CDR3 has 17 residues. V was pared by 2 bases and J by 10 bases, with 16 bases of the junction left unmatched. Germline values: CDR1 SGHAT, CDR2 FQNNGV. CDR3 sequence reads: CASSLRSNRQGLGEQFF. The CDR3 coding sequence is TGTGCCAGCAGCTTACGGTCCAACCGACAGGGGCTAGGGGAGCAGTTCTTC.

This chain joins TRBV5-4 and TRBJ2-3; TRBD2 agrees at 10 bases. This CDR3 has 18 amino acids. V lost 4 bases and J lost 0; bases outside the gene matches: 11. Germline values: CDR1 SGHNT, CDR2 YYREEE (reference sequence). Here the CDR3 DNA reads TGTGCCAGCAGCCCCCGGCCTAGCGGGGGTTCTAGCACAGATACGCAGTATTTT. Translated, it gives CASSPRPSGGSSTDTQYF.

The gene calls are TRBV11-2 and TRBJ2-7; TRBD2 might be the D (5 bases). From germline, CDR1 is SGHAT and CDR2 FQNNGV. The CDR3 is 13 residues long. Deletions cut 0 bases from V and 6 bases from J, with 9 bases between. CDR3 sequence: CASSLDRGLEQYV. As DNA, the CDR3 is TGTGCCAGCAGCTTAGATCGGGGTCTCGAGCAGTACGTC.

V gene TRBV5-6 combines with J gene TRBJ1-2, with a tentative D call TRBD1 (6 bases). With 5 bases removed from V and 8 bases from J, the gap between germline ends came to 10 bases. Germline V gene lookup returns CDR1 SGHDT and CDR2 YYEEEE. The CDR3 spans 11 residues. DNA for the CDR3: TGTGCCAGCAGTCCAGGGGACGGCTACACCTTC. As protein: CASSPGDGYTF.

The chain combines TRBV5-6 with TRBJ1-3, with D perhaps matching TRBD1 (5 bases). Germline V gives CDR1 SGHDT, CDR2 YYEEEE. The CDR3 has 15 residues. V lost 4 bases, J lost 1 base, and 12 bases lay in between. CDR3 nucleotide sequence: TGTGCCAGCAGCCATTCAGGGTTTTCTGGAAACACCATATATTTT. Amino acid sequence: CASSHSGFSGNTIYF.

The chain couples TRBV4-1 to TRBJ2-3; D is ambiguous. V lost 4 bases, J lost 5 bases, and 13 bases lay in between. The CDR3 contains 14 residues. Germline CDR1 is MGHRA and CDR2 is YSYEKL. CDR3 protein: CASSPLLTIDTQYF. The DNA for the CDR3 is TGCGCCAGCAGCCCACTTCTAACGATAGATACGCAGTATTTT.

The DNA of the CDR3 is TGTGCCAGCAGCTTAACCCAGGGCGATGAGCAGTTCTTC. It specifies CASSLTQGDEQFF. The genes are TRBV11-3 and TRBJ2-1; possibly TRBD1 for D (5 bases). V lost 2 bases, J lost 8 bases, and 10 bases lay in between. Germline V gives CDR1 SGHNT, CDR2 YENEEA. The CDR3 is 13 residues long. Drawing the rest from reference TRBV11-3 and TRBJ2-1, the complete variable domain is EAGVVQSPRYKIIEKKQPVAFWCNPISGHNTLYWYLQNLGQGPELLIRYENEEAVDDSQLPKDRFSAERLKGVDSTLKIQPAELGDSAVYLCASSLTQGDEQFFGPGTRLTVL.

The V gene is TRBV19, the J gene TRBJ2-7; 7 bases align to TRBD1. The V gene end was trimmed by 5 bases and the J gene end by 4 bases; junction bases not matched to a gene: 17. The germline V gene has CDR1 LNHDA and CDR2 SQIVND (reference sequence). The CDR3 extends over 17 amino acids. The CDR3 nucleotides read TGTGCCAGTAGTCTCCAGTCCTCCGGGACAGTAGCGTACGAGCAGTACTTC. Amino acid sequence: CASSLQSSGTVAYEQYF.

This clone showed up just a few times. The rearrangement uses TRBV24-1 and TRBJ1-2; TRBD1 matches at 9 bases. CDR1 and CDR2 (germline): KGHDR, SFDVKD. The CDR3 runs to 15 residues. The trim removed 3 bases at V and 3 bases at J, leaving 4 bases unmatched. This CDR3 is CATSDGTGHDYGYTF. DNA of the CDR3: TGTGCCACCAGTGATGGGACAGGGCACGACTATGGCTACACCTTC.

The V and J genes are TRBV25-1 and TRBJ2-3; 7 bases map to TRBD1. Germline V lookup: CDR1 MGHDK, CDR2 SYGVNS. Germline trimming cut 2 bases from V and 4 bases from J; bases unmatched to any gene: 6. The CDR3 has 15 amino acids. CDR3 loop: CASSEVKGAADTQYF. The CDR3 DNA sequence: TGTGCCAGCAGTGAAGTTAAGGGGGCGGCAGATACGCAGTATTTT.

The chain carries TRBV6-1 and TRBJ2-1, with 9 bases aligning to TRBD2. This CDR3 region has 19 residues. V was pared by 1 base and J by 2 bases, with 12 bases of the junction left unmatched. The germline V gene encodes CDR1 MNHNS and CDR2 SASEGT. The CDR3 reads CASSEGGGGVAPPYNEQFF. The CDR3, as DNA: TGTGCCAGCAGTGAAGGTGGCGGGGGGGTCGCCCCGCCCTACAATGAGCAGTTCTTC.

The J gene is TRBJ1-1, the V gene TRBV19, with a tentative D call TRBD1 (6 bases). Germline CDR1 reads LNHDA; CDR2 reads SQIVND (reference sequence). V lost 7 bases and J lost 4, with 13 bases in between. The CDR3 consists of 13 residues. CDR3 coding DNA: TGTGCCAGTACGGCAGGGGTTGTCACTGAAGCTTTCTTT. Its translation: CASTAGVVTEAFF.

This rearrangement joins TRBV9 to TRBJ2-1; possibly TRBD1 for D (6 bases). Germline V gene lookup returns CDR1 SGDLS and CDR2 YYNGEE. This CDR3 region has 13 residues. Trimming left V 3 bases short and J 9 bases short, with 13 bases between. This chain's CDR3 is CASSDTGNGEQFF. The CDR3 region has the DNA TGTGCCAGCAGCGACACAGGGAATGGTGAGCAGTTCTTC.

The rearrangement joins TRBV7-8 to TRBJ1-5; D is possibly TRBD1 (6 bases). Trimming shortened V by 1 base and J by 1 base, and 17 bases separated the two germline ends. This CDR3 is built from 18 residues. CDR1 and CDR2 from the germline V gene are SGHVS and FQNEAQ. This chain's CDR3 is CASSLVPVDSVSNQPQHF. The DNA for the CDR3 is TGTGCCAGCAGCTTAGTCCCCGTGGACAGTGTAAGCAATCAGCCCCAGCATTTT.

The V and J genes are TRBV30 and TRBJ1-2, with 12 bases that match TRBD1. With 6 bases clipped from V and 8 bases from J, the junction kept 7 bases outside the gene matches. The CDR3 totals 13 residues. The V gene's germline CDR1 is GTSNPN and CDR2 SVGIG (reference sequence). DNA of the CDR3: TGTGCCTGTAGGGACAGGGGGCGCCGGGGCTACACCTTC. This codes for CACRDRGRRGYTF.

The chain links TRBV6-5 to TRBJ2-7; 9 bases map to TRBD1. V gave up 6 bases and J gave up 2 bases; unmatched junction bases: 5. The CDR3 is 14 amino acids. Germline loops: CDR1 MNHEY, CDR2 SVGAGI. The CDR3 is CASRAGTGPYEQYV. As DNA, the CDR3 is TGTGCCAGCAGGGCCGGGACAGGGCCCTACGAGCAGTACGTC.

The rearrangement uses TRBV7-3 and TRBJ1-2; 10 bases agree with TRBD1. V lost 3 bases, J lost 8 bases, and 3 bases stayed unmatched. The CDR3 has 13 residues. Germline loops: CDR1 SGHTA, CDR2 FQGTGA. The CDR3: CASSFGQGEGYTF. In DNA form, the CDR3 reads TGTGCCAGCAGCTTTGGACAGGGGGAAGGCTACACCTTC.